This T cell receptor beta chain was sequenced in a study of shared clonotypes between healthy human individuals. Naive CD8 cells comprised CD45RO-negative, CCR7-positively selected cells, excluding terminally differentiated effector memory CD45RA+ cells. Whole-study results and caveats: Larger estimated richness was generally seen in naive subsets than in memory subsets. The study found lower generation probabilities in non-shared clonotypes than in those shared by all four donors.

Sequencing was performed with immunoSEQ multiplex PCR; in TCRdb, only in-frame clones are kept and a portion is missing. Of around 1,900,000 clones in the sample, 93% were seen once. Note on this clone: Its target is unknown.

Trimming cost V 2 bases and J 5 bases, with 15 bases left between them. This CDR3 has 16 amino acids. CDR1 and CDR2 (germline): LNHNV, YYDKDF (reference sequence). V usage is TRBV15 and J usage is TRBJ1-4; D might be TRBD1 (6 bases). The TCR was taken from a man between 18 and 35 years old in good health. Some clones in this sample may be carry-over from other donors' samples. The sample was naive CD8+ T cells from PBMCs. The DNA of the CDR3 is TGTGCCACCAGCAGAACAACAGGGTCCAACAATGAAAAACTGTTTTTT. Its protein is CATSRTTGSNNEKLFF. The variable domain in full, with the rest retrieved from reference TRBV15 and TRBJ1-4, is DAMVIQNPRYQVTQFGKPVTLSCSQTLNHNVMYWYQQKSSQAPKLLFHYYDKDFNNEADTPDNFQSRRPNTSFCFLDIRSPGLGDTAMYLCATSRTTGSNNEKLFFGSGTQLSVL.